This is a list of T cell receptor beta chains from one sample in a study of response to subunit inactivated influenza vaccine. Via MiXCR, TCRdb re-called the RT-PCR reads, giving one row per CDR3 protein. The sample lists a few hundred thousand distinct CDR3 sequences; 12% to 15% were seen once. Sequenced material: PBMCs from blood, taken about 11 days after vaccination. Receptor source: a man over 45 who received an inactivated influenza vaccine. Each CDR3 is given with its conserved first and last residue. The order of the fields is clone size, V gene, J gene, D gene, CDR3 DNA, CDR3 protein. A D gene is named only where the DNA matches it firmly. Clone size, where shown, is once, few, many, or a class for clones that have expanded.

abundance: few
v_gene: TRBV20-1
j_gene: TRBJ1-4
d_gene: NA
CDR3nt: TGCAGTGCTAGACCTGCCCTCGGACAGACCCAAATGAATGAAAAACTGTTTTTT
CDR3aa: CSARPALGQTQMNEKLFF

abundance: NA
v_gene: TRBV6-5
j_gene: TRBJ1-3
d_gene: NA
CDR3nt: TGTGCCAGCAGGGCTAGTGGTAACACCATATATTTT
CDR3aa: CASRASGNTIYF

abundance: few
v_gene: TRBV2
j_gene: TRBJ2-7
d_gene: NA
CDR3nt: TGTGCCAGCAGCAAACAGGGATTCCCATACGAGCAGTACTTC
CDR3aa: CASSKQGFPYEQYF

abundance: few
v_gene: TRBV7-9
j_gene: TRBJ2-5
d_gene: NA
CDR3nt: TGTGCCAGCAGCTTATTCGAGTCGGGGAAGAGTTGGGAGACCCAGTACTTC
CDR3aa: CASSLFESGKSWETQYF

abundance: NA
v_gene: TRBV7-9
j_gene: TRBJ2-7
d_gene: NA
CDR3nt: TGTGCCAGCAGCTCCTCACAGGGCACCCAAGAGCAGTACTTC
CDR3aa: CASSSSQGTQEQYF

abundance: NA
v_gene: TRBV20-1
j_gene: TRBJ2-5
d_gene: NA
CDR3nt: TGCAGTGCTTCCCCGGGGCCGCTGGGGACCCAGTACTTC
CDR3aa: CSASPGPLGTQYF

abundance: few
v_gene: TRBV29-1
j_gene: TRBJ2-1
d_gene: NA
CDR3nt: TGCAGCGGGGGGGCCGGGAGAAGTGAGCAGTTCTTC
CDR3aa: CSGGAGRSEQFF

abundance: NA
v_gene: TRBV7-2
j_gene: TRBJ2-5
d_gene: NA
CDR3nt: TGTGCCATTCTAGGGGAGACCCAGTACTTC
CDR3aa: CAILGETQYF

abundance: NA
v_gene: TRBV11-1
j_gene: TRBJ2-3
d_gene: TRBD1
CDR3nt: TGTGCCAGCAGCACTCTAAGGGGGCCAGGAGATACGCAGTATTTT
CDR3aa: CASSTLRGPGDTQYF

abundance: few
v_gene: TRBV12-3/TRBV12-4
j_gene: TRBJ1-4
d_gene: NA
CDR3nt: TGTGCCAGCAGTTTCGGGACACCTAATGAAAAACTGTTTTTT
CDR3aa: CASSFGTPNEKLFF

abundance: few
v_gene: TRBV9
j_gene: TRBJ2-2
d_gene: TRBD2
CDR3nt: TGTGCCAGCAGCGGAACCGGGACTAGCGTCACCGGGGAGCTGTTTTTT
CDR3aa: CASSGTGTSVTGELFF

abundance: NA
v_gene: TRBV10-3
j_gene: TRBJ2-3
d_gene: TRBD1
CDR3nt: TGTGCCATCAGGGGACAGGGGGTAGATACGCAGTATTTT
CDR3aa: CAIRGQGVDTQYF

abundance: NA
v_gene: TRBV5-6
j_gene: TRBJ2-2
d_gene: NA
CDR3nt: TGTGCCAGCAGCTTTCTCCGGAGGTCGAACACCGGGGAGCTGTTTTTT
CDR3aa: CASSFLRRSNTGELFF

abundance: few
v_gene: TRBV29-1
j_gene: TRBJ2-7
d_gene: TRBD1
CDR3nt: TGCAGCGTCCTACAGGGGTCTTCTTACGAGCAGTACTTC
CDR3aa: CSVLQGSSYEQYF

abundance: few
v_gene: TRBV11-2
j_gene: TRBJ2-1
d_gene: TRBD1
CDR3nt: TGTGCCAGCAGCCCATCCCGACAGGGGCAGTTCTTC
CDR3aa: CASSPSRQGQFF

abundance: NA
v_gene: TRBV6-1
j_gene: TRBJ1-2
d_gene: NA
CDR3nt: TGTGCCAGCAGAACAGGCTCCGATGGCTACACCTTC
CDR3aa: CASRTGSDGYTF

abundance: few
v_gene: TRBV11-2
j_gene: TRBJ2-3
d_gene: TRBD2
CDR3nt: TGTGCCAGCAGCCTCGGTGCGGGAGTCGGCACAGATACGCAGTATTTT
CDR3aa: CASSLGAGVGTDTQYF

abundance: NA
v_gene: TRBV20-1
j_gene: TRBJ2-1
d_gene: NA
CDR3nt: TGCAGTGCTAGAGATTGGCAGGGGTCGGGCAATGAGCAGTTCTTC
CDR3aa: CSARDWQGSGNEQFF

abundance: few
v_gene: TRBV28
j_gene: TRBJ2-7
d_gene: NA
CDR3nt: TGTGCCAGCAGTTACGGATCTTCGAGCTCCTACGAGCAGTACTTC
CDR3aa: CASSYGSSSSYEQYF

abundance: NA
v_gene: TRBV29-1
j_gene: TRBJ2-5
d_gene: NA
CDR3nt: TGCAGCGTTTCTTACCGGGAAGTGACCCAGTACTTC
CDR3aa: CSVSYREVTQYF

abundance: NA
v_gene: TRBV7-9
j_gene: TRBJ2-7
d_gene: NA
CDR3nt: TGTGCCAGCAGCCACAATTACTACGAGCAGTACTTC
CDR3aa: CASSHNYYEQYF

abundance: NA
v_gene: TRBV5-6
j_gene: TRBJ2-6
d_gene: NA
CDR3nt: TGTGCCAGCAGGTTTATCCGGGACGTACTCTCTGGGGCCAACGTCCTGACTTTC
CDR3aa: CASRFIRDVLSGANVLTF

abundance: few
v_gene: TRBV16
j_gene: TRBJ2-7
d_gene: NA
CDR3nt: TGTGCCAGCAGCCAATTTGATCTGACCCAGAGATACGAGCAGTACTTC
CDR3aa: CASSQFDLTQRYEQYF